This T cell receptor (beta chain) was identified during a study of blood T cell repertoires in COVID-19. Study information: Specimens from acute and convalescent COVID-19 originated in the United States, Italy and Spain.

TCRdb's copy holds only in-frame clones and misses some; the assay was immunoSEQ multiplex PCR. The sample has 99,000 or so clones, about four fifths seen once. Germline V gene data show CDR1 as MDHEN and CDR2 as SYDVKM. The V segment lost 6 bases and the J segment 2 bases; nucleotides outside the gene matches: 7. The CDR3 length is 16 residues. Sequences were obtained from peripheral blood. The V call is TRBV28, the J call TRBJ1-4; 9 nucleotides match TRBD1. This clonotype was obtained from a woman of 80 years or more with active or convalescent COVID-19. The CDR3 nucleotides read TGTGCCAGCAGCCTCACAGGGGGCCCGACTAATGAAAAACTGTTTTTT. Amino acids: CASSLTGGPTNEKLFF.